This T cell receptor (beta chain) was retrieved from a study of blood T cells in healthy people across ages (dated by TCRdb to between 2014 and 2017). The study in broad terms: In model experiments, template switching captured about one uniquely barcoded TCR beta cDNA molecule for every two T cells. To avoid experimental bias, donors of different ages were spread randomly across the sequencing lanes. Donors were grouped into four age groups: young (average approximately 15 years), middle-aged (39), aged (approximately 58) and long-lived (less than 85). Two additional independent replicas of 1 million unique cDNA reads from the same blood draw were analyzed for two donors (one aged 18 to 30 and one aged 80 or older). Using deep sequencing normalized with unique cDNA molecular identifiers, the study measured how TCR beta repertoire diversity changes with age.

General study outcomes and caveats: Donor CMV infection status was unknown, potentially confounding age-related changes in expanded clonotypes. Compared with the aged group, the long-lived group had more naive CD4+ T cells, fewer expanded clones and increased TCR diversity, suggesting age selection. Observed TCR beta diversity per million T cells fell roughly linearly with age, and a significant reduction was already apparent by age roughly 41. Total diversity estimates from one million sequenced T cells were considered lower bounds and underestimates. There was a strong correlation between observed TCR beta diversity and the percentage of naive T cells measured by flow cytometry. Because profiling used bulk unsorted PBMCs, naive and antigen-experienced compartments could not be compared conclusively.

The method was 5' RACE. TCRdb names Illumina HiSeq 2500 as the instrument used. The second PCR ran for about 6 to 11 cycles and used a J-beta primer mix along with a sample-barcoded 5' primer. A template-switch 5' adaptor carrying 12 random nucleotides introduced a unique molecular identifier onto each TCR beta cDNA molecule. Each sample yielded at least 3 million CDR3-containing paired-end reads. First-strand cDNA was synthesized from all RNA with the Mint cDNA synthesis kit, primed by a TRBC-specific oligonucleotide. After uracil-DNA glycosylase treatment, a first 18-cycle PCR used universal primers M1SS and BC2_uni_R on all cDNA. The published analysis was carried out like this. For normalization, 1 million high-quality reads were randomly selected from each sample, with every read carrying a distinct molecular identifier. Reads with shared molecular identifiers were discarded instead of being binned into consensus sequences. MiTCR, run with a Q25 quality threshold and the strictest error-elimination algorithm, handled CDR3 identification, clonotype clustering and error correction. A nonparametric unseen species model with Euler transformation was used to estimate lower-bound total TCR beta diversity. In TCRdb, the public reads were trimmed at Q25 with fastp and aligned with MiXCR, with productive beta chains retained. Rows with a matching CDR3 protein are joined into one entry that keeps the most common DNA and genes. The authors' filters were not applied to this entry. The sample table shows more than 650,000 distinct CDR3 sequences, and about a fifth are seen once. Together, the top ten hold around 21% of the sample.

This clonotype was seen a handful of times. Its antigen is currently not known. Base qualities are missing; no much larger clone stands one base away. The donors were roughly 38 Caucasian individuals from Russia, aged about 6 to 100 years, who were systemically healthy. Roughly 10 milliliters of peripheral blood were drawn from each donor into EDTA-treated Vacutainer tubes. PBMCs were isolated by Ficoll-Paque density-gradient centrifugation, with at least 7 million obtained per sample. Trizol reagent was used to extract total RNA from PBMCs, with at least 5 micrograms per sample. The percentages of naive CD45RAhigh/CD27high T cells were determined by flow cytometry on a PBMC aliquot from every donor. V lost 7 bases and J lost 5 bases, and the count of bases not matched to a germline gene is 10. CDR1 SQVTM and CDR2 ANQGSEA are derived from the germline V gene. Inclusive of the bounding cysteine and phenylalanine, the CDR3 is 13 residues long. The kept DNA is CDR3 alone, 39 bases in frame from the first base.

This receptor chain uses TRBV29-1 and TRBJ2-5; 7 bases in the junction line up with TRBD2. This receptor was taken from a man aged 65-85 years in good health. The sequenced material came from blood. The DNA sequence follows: TGCAGCGCCGGGGCGGGAGAGGTGGAGACCCAGTACTTC. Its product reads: CSAGAGEVETQYF.